The 23 T cell receptor beta chains below come from one sample, sequenced in a study of T cells in Graves' hyperthyroidism and ophthalmopathy. Amplified TCR beta CDR3 regions came from RNA transcripts. An initial round of RT-PCR targeting the TCR CDR3 relied on the HTBI primer set. TCRdb re-called the multiplex PCR reads with MiXCR, one entry per CDR3 protein. The table has 500,000 to 600,000 distinct CDR3 sequences, 46% seen once. Sequencing was carried out using peripheral blood or thyroid tissue (not recorded which). Receptor source: an adult woman with Graves' disease, either hyperthyroidism or ophthalmopathy (not recorded which).

There are many counts of this clonotype. The V gene is TRBV7-9, the J gene TRBJ1-1; a weak D match, TRBD1 (6 bases). The V end lost 5 bases, the J end lost 5 bases, and 15 bases lay between the germline ends. The length of the CDR3 is 14 residues. Germline V gene data show CDR1 as SEHNR and CDR2 as FQNEAQ (reference sequence). The CDR3 coding sequence is TGTGCCAGCAGCCCCCCCGGTAGGGGGACTGAAGCTTTCTTT. Translation gives CASSPPGRGTEAFF.

CDR3 loop: CSVVWGSGANVLTF. The CDR3 bases are TGCAGCGTTGTTTGGGGATCTGGGGCCAACGTCCTGACTTTC. V is TRBV29-1 and J is TRBJ2-6; D unclear. The CDR3 has 14 amino acids. The V gene lost 4 bases and the J gene lost 1 base, with 8 bases spanning the gap. From germline, CDR1 is SQVTM and CDR2 ANQGSEA.

Concerning this clonotype: Given the absence of the conserved phenylalanine or tryptophan at the CDR3 end, a read error is likely. It is unclear where the CDR3 begins or ends on the DNA, so no DNA is shown, and the CDR3 is as TCRdb lists it. The chain links TRBV7-6 to TRBJ1-3; the table names TRBD1, a call not compared with the DNA. The germline V gene has CDR1 SGHVS and CDR2 FNYEAQ. The CDR3 has 8 residues if both end residues are counted. The CDR3 loop reads CASSLEGA.

This clonotype was seen at least ten times. The chain couples TRBV5-1 to TRBJ2-7; TRBD2 matches 11 bases. J lost 2 bases, V lost 4 bases, and 8 bases had no gene match. CDR1 is SGHRS, CDR2 YFSETQ, per germline. The CDR3 is 16 residues long. The CDR3, as DNA: TGCGCCAGCAGCGGAACGATAGCGGGAGGGCCCTACGAGCAGTACTTC. Protein sequence: CASSGTIAGGPYEQYF.

Only a few counts were recorded for this clonotype. V is TRBV10-3 and J is TRBJ2-5, with 11 nucleotides matching TRBD2. V shed 2 bases, J shed 1 base, and the junction held 0 bases outside the gene matches. There are 15 residues in the CDR3. The germline CDR1 and CDR2 sequences are ENHRY and SYGVKD. Written as DNA, the CDR3 is TGTGCCATCAGTGAGGGGACTAGCGGCCAAGAGACCCAGTACTTC. Protein sequence: CAISEGTSGQETQYF.

This clonotype was counted at least ten times. The gene calls are TRBV4-2 and TRBJ1-2, with 8 bases matching TRBD1. The CDR3 totals 13 residues. Germline V gene data show CDR1 as LGHNA and CDR2 as YNFKEQ. The V segment lost 10 bases and the J segment 3 bases; nucleotides outside the gene matches: 7. The CDR3: CATASGGDYGYTF. CDR3 DNA sequence: TGTGCCACCGCCTCAGGGGGCGACTATGGCTACACCTTC.

With respect to this clonotype: Germline and junction disagree at one end, which may indicate a read error. The chain carries TRBV9 and TRBJ2-2; D is undetermined. CDR1 is SGDLS, CDR2 YYNGEE, per germline. CDR3 length equals 10 residues. CDR3 bases: TGTGCCAGCAGCACCCGGGAGCTGTTTTTT. This gives the protein CASSTRELFF.

This clonotype was seen at least ten times. At one of its ends the junction is not consistent with the germline gene, which may arise from a read error. The rearrangement uses TRBV10-3 and TRBJ1-2; 10 bases fit TRBD1. Germline CDR1 reads ENHRY; CDR2 reads SYGVKD. CDR3 length: 13 residues. CDR3 sequence (DNA): TGTGCCATCAGGACACCGGGACAGGGGTTTCGGGCATTC. It encodes CAIRTPGQGFRAF.

This clonotype has ten or more counts. CDR3 in DNA: TGCGCCAGCAGCCGTCGACAGAGCTTGAACACTGAAGCTTTCTTT. Its translation is CASSRRQSLNTEAFF. The V and J genes are TRBV5-1 and TRBJ1-1, with a tentative D call TRBD1 (5 bases). Trimming pared 4 bases from V and 0 bases from J, leaving 13 bases between. Germline V gives CDR1 SGHRS, CDR2 YFSETQ. The CDR3 is made up of 15 amino acids.

A remark on this clonotype: This clone may be a read error of a much larger clone one base away. The chain joins TRBV29-1 to TRBJ2-5, with D tentatively TRBD1 (6 bases). CDR3 length equals 11 residues. Germline loops: CDR1 SQVTM, CDR2 ANQGSEA. V was pared by 2 bases and J by 5 bases, with 6 bases between. CDR3 region: CSVEQGETQYF. CDR3 nucleotide sequence: TGCAGCGTTGAACAGGGGGAGACCCAGTACTTC.

The chain combines TRBV20-1 with TRBJ1-4; the D gene is possibly TRBD1 (5 bases). The tail of the sequence fits TRBJ1-3 better, so the J call may be wrong. This CDR3 is built from 15 residues. In germline, CDR1 is DFQATT, CDR2 SNEGSKA (reference sequence). CDR3 sequence reads: CSAREEGIPGNTIYF. For the CDR3, the DNA is TGCAGTGCTAGAGAGGAGGGGATCCCTGGAAACACCATATATTTT.

This clonotype was detected ten times or more. The chain combines TRBV20-1 with TRBJ2-5; D perhaps matches TRBD2 (6 bases). V was shortened by 7 bases and J by 5 bases, with 17 bases between the two germline ends. Germline V gene data show CDR1 as DFQATT and CDR2 as SNEGSKA (reference sequence). The CDR3 spans 13 residues. CDR3 sequence (DNA): TGCAGTGTACGGGAGAGGCTGGGGGAGACCCAGTACTTC. This gives the protein CSVRERLGETQYF.

This clonotype was seen at least ten times. The gene calls are TRBV24-1 and TRBJ2-5; perhaps D is TRBD1 or TRBD2 (5 bases each). Germline V lookup: CDR1 KGHDR, CDR2 SFDVKD. V shed 2 bases and J shed 2 bases, with 14 bases lying between them. The CDR3 is made up of 16 amino acids. The CDR3 region is CATSDWGLRGQETQYF. For the CDR3, the DNA is TGTGCCACCAGTGATTGGGGGTTACGCGGACAAGAGACCCAGTACTTC.

With regard to this clonotype: At one end, the junction sequence differs from germline, possibly due to a read error. V gene TRBV5-1 combines with J gene TRBJ2-2, with a possible D match to TRBD2 (5 bases). This CDR3 is built from 14 residues. CDR1 and CDR2 (germline): SGHRS, YFSETQ. CDR3 DNA: TGCGCCAGCAGCTTCGCGCCGAACACCGGGGAGCTGTACTTC. Its translation is CASSFAPNTGELYF.

CDR3 sequence: CASSPGITSDQETQYF. CDR3 coding DNA: TGTGCCAGCAGCCCGGGGATCACTAGCGACCAAGAGACCCAGTACTTC. This chain connects TRBV7-6 to TRBJ2-5; 7 nucleotides match TRBD2. CDR3 length: 16 residues. V shed 5 bases, J shed 0 bases, and the junction held 9 bases outside the gene matches. CDR1 is SGHVS and CDR2 is FNYEAQ in the germline V gene.

In its sample, this clonotype was seen many times. The V gene is TRBV20-1, the J gene TRBJ2-7; weak D call: TRBD1 (5 bases). The germline CDR1 and CDR2 sequences are DFQATT and SNEGSKA (reference sequence). The CDR3 consists of 15 residues. Trimming shortened V by 1 base and J by 2 bases, and 15 bases separated the two germline ends. The CDR3 loop reads CSARVLGTGAYEQYF. CDR3 sequence (DNA): TGCAGTGCTAGAGTGCTTGGAACAGGCGCCTACGAGCAGTACTTC.

This chain joins TRBV7-6 and TRBJ2-2; the D is unclear. V was trimmed by 3 bases and J by 0 bases, leaving 11 bases between them. The CDR3 consists of 16 residues. Germline V gene sequence: CDR1 SGHVS, CDR2 FNYEAQ. The CDR3 here is CASSFHPAANTGELFF. CDR3 nucleotides: TGTGCCAGCAGCTTTCACCCGGCAGCGAACACCGGGGAGCTGTTTTTT. Combining the CDR3 with reference TRBV7-6 and TRBJ2-2 gives the whole variable domain GAGVSQSPRYKVTKRGQDVALRCDPISGHVSLYWYRQALGQGPEFLTYFNYEAQQDKSGLPNDRFSAERPEGSISTLTIQRTEQRDSAMYRCASSFHPAANTGELFFGEGSRLTVL.

V and J are TRBV5-1 and TRBJ1-3; weak D call: TRBD1 (6 bases). Trimming shortened V by 4 bases and J by 6 bases, and 17 bases separated the two germline ends. Germline CDR1 reads SGHRS; CDR2 reads YFSETQ. The CDR3 extends over 15 amino acids. The CDR3 bases are TGCGCCAGCAGCAGCCGATCAGGGGAAGCAAACACCATATATTTT. This translates into CASSSRSGEANTIYF.

This clonotype occurred many times. The chain recombines TRBV12-3 or TRBV12-4 with TRBJ2-7; tentative D call: TRBD2 (6 bases). This CDR3 is 14 amino acids long. V was pared by 5 bases and J by 0 bases, with 11 bases between. This CDR3 reads CASSVGTVSYEQYF. CDR3 nucleotide sequence: TGTGCCAGCAGTGTAGGGACTGTCTCCTACGAGCAGTACTTC.

This clonotype was recorded a few times. An end of the junction does not agree with germline; a read error may underlie this. The chain uses TRBV25-1 and TRBJ1-2; 7 nucleotides match TRBD1. Germline loops: CDR1 MGHDK, CDR2 SYGVNS. This CDR3 spans 14 amino acids. DNA of the CDR3: TGTACCAGCAGTAGAACCGGGACAGCCTATGGCTACACCTTC. This codes for CTSSRTGTAYGYTF.

In its sample, this clonotype was seen many times. The rearrangement uses TRBV7-2 and TRBJ2-5; 7 bases are a match to TRBD2. Germline V gene data show CDR1 as SGHTA and CDR2 as FQGNSA. Losses at the gene ends were 1 base for V and 0 bases for J; bases not matched to a gene: 5. The CDR3 runs to 16 residues. Here the CDR3 DNA reads TGTGCCAGCAGCTTAGTGGGACTAATTTACCAAGAGACCCAGTACTTC. This translates into CASSLVGLIYQETQYF.

The chain joins TRBV10-3 to TRBJ1-6; maybe TRBD1 (6 bases). CDR1 is ENHRY, CDR2 SYGVKD, per germline. CDR3 size: 16 residues. V dropped 7 bases and J dropped 6 bases, with 19 bases sitting between them. The CDR3 loop reads CAIKGTERDTNSPLHF. The CDR3 DNA sequence: TGTGCCATCAAGGGGACGGAGCGGGACACTAATTCACCCCTCCACTTT.

This clonotype was recorded many times. V is TRBV12-3 or TRBV12-4 and J is TRBJ1-5; 8 nucleotides line up with TRBD1. The V and J ends lost 7 bases and 5 bases, in that order; junction bases with no gene match: 7. CDR3 size: 14 residues. The CDR3 bases are TGTGCCAGCACTCTGACGGACAGGGATCAGCCCCAGCATTTT. Translated, it gives CASTLTDRDQPQHF.